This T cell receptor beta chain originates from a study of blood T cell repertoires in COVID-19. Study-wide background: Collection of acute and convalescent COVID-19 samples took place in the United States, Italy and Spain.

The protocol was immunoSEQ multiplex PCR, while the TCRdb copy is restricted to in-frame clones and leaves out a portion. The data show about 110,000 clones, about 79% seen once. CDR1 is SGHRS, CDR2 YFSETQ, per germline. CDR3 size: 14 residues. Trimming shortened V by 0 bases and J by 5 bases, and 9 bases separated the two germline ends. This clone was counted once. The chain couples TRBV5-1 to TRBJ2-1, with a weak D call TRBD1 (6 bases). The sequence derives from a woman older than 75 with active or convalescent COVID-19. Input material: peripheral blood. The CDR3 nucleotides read TGCGCCAGCAGCTTGGTAGCAGGGGACAATGAGCAGTTCTTC. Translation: CASSLVAGDNEQFF. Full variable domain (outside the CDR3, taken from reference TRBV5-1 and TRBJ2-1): KAGVTQTPRYLIKTRGQQVTLSCSPISGHRSVSWYQQTPGQGLQFLFEYFSETQRNKGNFPGRFSGRQFSNSRSEMNVSTLELGDSALYLCASSLVAGDNEQFFGPGTRLTVL.